What follows describes a single T cell receptor beta chain. The antigen it recognizes is unknown. No per-base quality is available; no much larger clone lies one base away. The entry originates in a study of graft-versus-host responses after intestinal transplantation (dated by TCRdb to about 2021). In terms of the full investigation: Multivisceral, liver-intestinal, or isolated intestinal transplants were received by the recipients. Every recipient was given anti-thymocyte globulin induction, then maintenance tacrolimus and steroids for roughly 3 years. After intestinal transplantation, graft-versus-host and host-versus-graft alloreactive T cell clones were followed in the graft, circulation and bone marrow using bulk TCR-beta CDR3 sequencing. Alloreactive clones were identified by sequencing pre-transplant mixed lymphocyte reaction products and comparing them with unstimulated pre-transplant donor and recipient T cells. The cohort enrolled under 25 intestinal transplant recipients including one retransplant, and 3 patients lacking pretransplant specimens were excluded. A peak of at least 4% donor T cells among recipient peripheral blood mononuclear cells was the definition used for donor T cell macrochimerism. Instead of going to the commercial service, samples from a few later patients were sequenced in-house on an Illumina MiSeq and processed with MiXCR.

CDR1 MGHRA and CDR2 YSYEKL are derived from the germline V gene. Taken from cysteine to phenylalanine, the CDR3 has 19 residues. This entry keeps only the CDR3 DNA: 57 bases, framed from base 1. V is trimmed back by 0 bases and J by 4 bases, and the junction contains 14 bases that no gene match accounts for. General conclusions and limits of the study: Early after transplant, declines in HvG clones were associated with peak levels of circulating GvH clones. In patients with donor T cell macrochimerism, the allografts had high GvH to HvG T cell clonal ratios. The relatively low number and heterogeneity of intestinal transplant patients limited the conclusions. GvH clones turned up in recipient bone marrow, with some appearing earlier in ileal mucosa or blood, a pattern consistent with an intestinal mucosal origin.

Receptors were amplified or captured by the immunoSEQ multiplex PCR assay. For most patients, genomic DNA was isolated with the Qiagen DNeasy Blood and Tissue Kit and sent frozen to Adaptive Biotechnologies for TCR sequencing. High-throughput TCR-beta CDR3 sequencing of genomic DNA from most patients was performed by Adaptive Biotechnologies. As for the original processing: Adaptive's ImmunoSEQ software was the source of the TCR sequencing data for 15 to 20 patients, while a few other patients were processed with MiXCR and VDJtools. To correct CD4 versus CD8 sorting errors, any sequence found in both subsets at a frequency ratio below 5:1 was removed. CDR3 nucleotide sequences shared by donor and recipient were removed because the origin of these sequences could not be assigned. At least 2-fold expansion over unstimulated cells and a minimum CFSE-low frequency of 0.002% (template counts) or 0.001% (read counts) were required for clones to be classified as alloreactive. Clones were considered mappable if detected in sequenced pre-transplant spleen, lymph node, or MLR CFSE-low populations of the donor or recipient. The cumulative frequency of alloreactive clones was calculated as a percentage of all sequences, weighted by copy number. TCRdb provides this immuneACCESS table in a form limited to in-frame rearrangements. Some clones are lacking; in checked studies, under half of them reflect an unresolved V gene, and why the rest are absent is not known. The D gene and trimming were derived from the DNA, and the V and J assignments and clone size from that table. The table for this sample lists tens of thousands of clones; 93% of them were counted only once. Clones ranked in the top ten supply roughly a fifth of the sample.

In the paper's terms, the time point label means: cells obtained before transplantation from donor or recipient. CD3+CD4+ and CD3+CD8+ populations were FACS-sorted from unstimulated pre-transplant donor and recipient cells taken from spleen or lymph nodes. The chain couples TRBV4-1 to TRBJ2-3; TRBD2 fits 9 bases in the junction. This sequence was found in a human donor who was the organ donor for an intestinal transplant. The sequencing here drew on unstimulated CD8+ T cells sorted from spleen or lymph node cells, taken before transplant. The sequenced DNA is TGCGCCAGCAGCCAAGAGTTTGCGGGAGGGGTCGCAGCTGCAGATACGCAGTATTTT. It codes for CASSQEFAGGVAAADTQYF.